This T cell receptor (beta chain) emerged from a study of identical twins. Study-wide results and caveats: Compared with models, monozygotic twins showed more out-of-frame TCR alpha sharing. Memory repertoires showed no such pattern, whereas abundant cord blood beta clonotypes carried fewer insertions.

This CDR3 has 14 residues. The germline V gene encodes CDR1 SNHLY and CDR2 FYNNEI. V was cut by 3 bases and J by 1 base, with 7 bases left in between. A universal primer binding site was introduced by template switching. The final cDNA contained unique molecular identifiers. TCRdb passed the 5' RACE reads through MiXCR, listing each CDR3 protein once. Of around 570,000 distinct CDR3 sequences listed, around 9.6% are singletons. In regard to this clonotype: The target antigen is unknown.

The same data also contributed to another study, on yellow fever vaccine responses in identical twins.

The receptor was derived from a woman under 30 in good health. This chain links TRBV2 with TRBJ2-1; a possible D gene is TRBD2 (6 bases). Sequencing used PBMCs. CDR3: CASSDGGSYNEQFF. CDR3 DNA: TGTGCCAGCAGTGACGGGGGTTCCTACAATGAGCAGTTCTTC.